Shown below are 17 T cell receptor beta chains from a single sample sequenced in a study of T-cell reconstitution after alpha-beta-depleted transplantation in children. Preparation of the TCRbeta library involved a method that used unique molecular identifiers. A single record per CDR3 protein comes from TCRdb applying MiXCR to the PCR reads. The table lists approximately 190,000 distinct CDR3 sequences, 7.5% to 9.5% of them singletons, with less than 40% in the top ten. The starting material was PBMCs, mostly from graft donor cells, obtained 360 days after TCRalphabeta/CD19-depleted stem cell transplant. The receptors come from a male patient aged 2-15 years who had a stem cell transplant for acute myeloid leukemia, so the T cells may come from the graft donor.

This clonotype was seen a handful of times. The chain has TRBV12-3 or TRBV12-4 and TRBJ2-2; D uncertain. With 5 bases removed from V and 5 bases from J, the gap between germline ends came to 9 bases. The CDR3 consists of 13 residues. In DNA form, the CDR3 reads TGTGCCAGCAGTCAGCTAGAGACCGGGGAGCTGTTTTTT. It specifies CASSQLETGELFF.

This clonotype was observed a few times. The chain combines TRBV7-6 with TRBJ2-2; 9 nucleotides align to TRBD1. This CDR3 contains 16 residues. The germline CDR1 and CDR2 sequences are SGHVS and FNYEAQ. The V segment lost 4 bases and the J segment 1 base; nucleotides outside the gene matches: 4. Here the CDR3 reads CASSSPGQGNTGELFF. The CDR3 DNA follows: TGTGCCAGCAGCTCCCCGGGACAGGGGAACACCGGGGAGCTGTTTTTT.

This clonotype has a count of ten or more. The chain's CDR3 is CSARERVTDTQYF. CDR3 sequence (DNA): TGCAGTGCTAGAGAGCGGGTCACAGATACGCAGTATTTT. The chain joins TRBV20-1 to TRBJ2-3, with a tentative D call TRBD2 (5 bases). Per germline, CDR1 DFQATT and CDR2 SNEGSKA (reference sequence). V lost 0 bases to trimming and J lost 2 bases, with 6 bases between them. The CDR3 is made up of 13 amino acids.

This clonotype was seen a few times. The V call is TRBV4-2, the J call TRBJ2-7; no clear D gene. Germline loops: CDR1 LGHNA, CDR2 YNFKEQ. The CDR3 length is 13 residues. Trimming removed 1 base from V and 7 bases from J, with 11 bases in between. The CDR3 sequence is CASSQVAGWEQYF. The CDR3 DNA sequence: TGTGCCAGCAGCCAAGTAGCCGGGTGGGAGCAGTACTTC.

CDR3 in amino acids: CASSQVYGQLHEKLFF. The CDR3 DNA reads as TGTGCCAGCAGCCAAGTTTATGGACAGCTCCATGAAAAACTGTTTTTT. This chain uses TRBV3-1 with TRBJ1-4, with a weak D call TRBD1 (6 bases). With 1 base removed from V and 6 bases from J, the gap between germline ends came to 15 bases. This CDR3 has 16 amino acids. Germline V gives CDR1 LGHDT, CDR2 YNNKEL (reference sequence).

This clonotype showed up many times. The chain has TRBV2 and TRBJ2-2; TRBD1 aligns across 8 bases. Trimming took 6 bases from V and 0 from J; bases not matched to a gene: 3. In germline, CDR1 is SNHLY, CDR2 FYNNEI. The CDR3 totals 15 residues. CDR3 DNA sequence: TGTGCCAGCAGGATACAGGGGGCGAACACCGGGGAGCTGTTTTTT. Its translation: CASRIQGANTGELFF.

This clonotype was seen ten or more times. CDR3 DNA: TGTGCCAGCAGTTTACACGGACAGGCGCCCTCCTACGAGCAGTACTTC. This sequence encodes CASSLHGQAPSYEQYF. This chain joins TRBV12-3 or TRBV12-4 and TRBJ2-7; 7 positions agree with TRBD1. V gave up 2 bases and J gave up 0 bases; unmatched junction bases: 7. This CDR3 is built from 16 residues.

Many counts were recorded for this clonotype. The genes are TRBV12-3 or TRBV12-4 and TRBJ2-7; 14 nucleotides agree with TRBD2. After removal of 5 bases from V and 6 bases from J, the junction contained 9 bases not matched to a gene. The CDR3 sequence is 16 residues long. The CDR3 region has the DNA TGTGCCAGCAGTCGTGGACTAGCGGGAGGTTATTTCGAGCAGTACTTC. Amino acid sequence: CASSRGLAGGYFEQYF.

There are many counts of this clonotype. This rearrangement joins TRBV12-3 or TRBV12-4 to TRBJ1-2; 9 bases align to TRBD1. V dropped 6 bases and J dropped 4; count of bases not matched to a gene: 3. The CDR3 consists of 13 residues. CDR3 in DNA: TGTGCCAGCAGGGGGACAGGGACCTATGGCTACACCTTC. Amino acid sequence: CASRGTGTYGYTF.

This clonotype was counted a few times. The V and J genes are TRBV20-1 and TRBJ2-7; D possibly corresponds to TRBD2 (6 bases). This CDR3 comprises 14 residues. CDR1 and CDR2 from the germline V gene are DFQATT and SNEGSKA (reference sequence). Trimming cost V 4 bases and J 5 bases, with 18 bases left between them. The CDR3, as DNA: TGCAGTGCTATGACCCCCAATGGGGGGAACGAGCAGTACTTC. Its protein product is CSAMTPNGGNEQYF.

CDR3: CASSLRGPGQGSSYNEQFF. The CDR3, as DNA: TGTGCCAGCAGCTTAAGAGGCCCGGGTCAGGGCAGCTCCTACAATGAGCAGTTCTTC. This sequence joins TRBV7-3 and TRBJ2-1; TRBD1 is a possible D gene (5 bases). Germline values: CDR1 SGHTA, CDR2 FQGTGA. This CDR3 contains 19 residues. V lost 1 base, J lost 0 bases, and 19 bases lay in between.

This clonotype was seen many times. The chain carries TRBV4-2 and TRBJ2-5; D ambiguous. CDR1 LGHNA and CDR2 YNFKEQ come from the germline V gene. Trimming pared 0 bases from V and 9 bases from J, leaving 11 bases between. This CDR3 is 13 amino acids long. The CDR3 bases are TGTGCCAGCAGCCAAGAAACAAGAGGTCCCCAGTACTTC. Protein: CASSQETRGPQYF.

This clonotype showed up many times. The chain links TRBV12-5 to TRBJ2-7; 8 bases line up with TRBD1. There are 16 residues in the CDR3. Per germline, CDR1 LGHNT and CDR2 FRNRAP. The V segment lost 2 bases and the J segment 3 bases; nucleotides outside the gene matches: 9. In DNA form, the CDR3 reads TGTGCTAGTGGTTTGACTTCCTTTGGACAGGGCTACGAGCAGTACTTC. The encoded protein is CASGLTSFGQGYEQYF.

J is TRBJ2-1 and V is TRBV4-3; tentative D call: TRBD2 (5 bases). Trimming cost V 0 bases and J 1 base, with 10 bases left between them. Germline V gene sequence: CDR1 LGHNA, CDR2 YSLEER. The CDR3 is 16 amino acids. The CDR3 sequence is CASSQEVALSYNEQFF. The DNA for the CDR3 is TGCGCCAGCAGCCAAGAAGTAGCGCTTTCCTACAATGAGCAGTTCTTC.

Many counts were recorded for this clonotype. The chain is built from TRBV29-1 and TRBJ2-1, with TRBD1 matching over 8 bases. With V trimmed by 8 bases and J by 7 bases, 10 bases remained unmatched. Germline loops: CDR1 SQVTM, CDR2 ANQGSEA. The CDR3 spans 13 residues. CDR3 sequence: CSTDRGVTNEQFF. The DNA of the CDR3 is TGCAGCACTGACAGGGGCGTTACAAATGAGCAGTTCTTC.

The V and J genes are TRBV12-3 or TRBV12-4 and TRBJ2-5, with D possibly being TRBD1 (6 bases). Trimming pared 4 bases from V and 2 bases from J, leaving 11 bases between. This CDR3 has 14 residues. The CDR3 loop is CASSYDRLQETQYF. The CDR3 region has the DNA TGTGCCAGCAGTTATGACAGGTTACAAGAGACCCAGTACTTC.

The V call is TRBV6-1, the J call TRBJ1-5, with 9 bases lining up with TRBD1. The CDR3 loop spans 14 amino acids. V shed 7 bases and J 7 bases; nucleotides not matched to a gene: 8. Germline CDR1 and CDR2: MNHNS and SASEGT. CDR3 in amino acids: CASTLQGAGQPQHF. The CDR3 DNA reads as TGTGCCAGCACCTTACAGGGGGCTGGACAGCCCCAGCATTTT.